The source of this T cell receptor beta chain is a study of shared clonotypes between healthy human individuals. On this clone: The target antigen is unknown.

Per the authors' pipeline: ImmunoSEQ yielded junction-only sequences lacking quality scores, so filtering differed. Generated by immunoSEQ multiplex PCR, the TCRdb table keeps only in-frame clones and is missing some. That table furnishes V, J and clone size, whereas the DNA furnished D and trimming. The sample records 1.5 million to 2.5 million clones, about 95% being singletons. This CDR3 is built from 15 residues. Trimming shortened V by 4 bases and J by 5 bases, and 15 bases separated the two germline ends. The germline gives CDR1 SNHLY, CDR2 FYNNEI. Naive CD8 cells, CD45RO-negative and positively selected for CCR7, excluded terminally differentiated effector memory CD45RA+ cells. Study conclusions and caveats: Around 5% of naive CD4 clonotypes were shared across four donors. Researchers found naive subsets generally carried larger estimated richness than memory subsets. The generation probabilities recorded for non-shared clonotypes fell below those of clonotypes shared by all four donors.

The rearrangement uses TRBV2 and TRBJ1-5; TRBD1 might be the D (5 bases). The TCR comes from a man between 18 and 29 years old in good health. Material for sequencing was naive CD8+ T cells sorted from blood. The CDR3 loop reads CASSVWPGNHQPQHF. For the CDR3, the DNA is TGTGCCAGCAGTGTTTGGCCAGGGAACCATCAGCCCCAGCATTTT.